The T cell receptor (beta chain) under discussion was sequenced for a study of blood T cell repertoires in COVID-19. Study-wide context: Researchers got acute and convalescent COVID-19 samples from the United States, Italy and Spain. T cells, B-cell-depleted T cells, or PBMCs provided the cDNA or gDNA that served as material.

In the original analysis: Nucleated cell counts were estimated from reference gene primer amplification. Using immunoSEQ multiplex PCR, the repertoire was profiled, and TCRdb retains in-frame clones only, with some absent. From that table come the V and J calls and clone size; the DNA was used to work out D and trimming. The data hold about 100,000 clones, with 70% to 90% observed a single time. Germline V gene sequence: CDR1 MDHEN, CDR2 SYDVKM. The CDR3 contains 15 residues. The V end lost 2 bases, the J end lost 9 bases, and 14 bases lay between the germline ends. This TCR derives from a man between 45 and 60 years old with active or convalescent COVID-19. The material sequenced was peripheral blood. The chain joins TRBV28 to TRBJ1-6; a weak D match, TRBD1 (5 bases). CDR3 sequence: CASSLGGRGTSPLHF. The CDR3 DNA follows: TGTGCCAGCAGTTTAGGAGGGAGGGGAACTTCACCCCTCCACTTT.